The rows below give T cell receptor beta chains drawn from one sample of a study of OX40 agonist ivuxolimab in advanced cancers. Here immunoSEQ multiplex PCR was the method, and the copy in TCRdb shows in-frame clones only, minus some. Among 60,000 or so clones listed, 84% were seen once. The source material was CD4+ or CD8+ T cells sorted from blood, sampled in a trial of the OX40 agonist ivuxolimab. All receptors derive from an adult with an advanced solid tumor such as melanoma, head and neck, liver or kidney cancer. CDR3s include the opening cysteine and the closing phenylalanine or tryptophan. The D gene is left open where the match is weak. Expanded clones are given a class, and other clones once, few, many or no size at all.

D	V	J	size	DNA	CDR3
NA	TRBV27	TRBJ1-2	many	TGTGCCAGCAGTTTTAAGGAGGGAAGCGGCTATGGCTACACCTTC	CASSFKEGSGYGYTF
TRBD1	TRBV2	TRBJ1-2	NA	TGTGCCAGCAGTTCATTCGGGACAGGGAAAGCTAACTATGGCTACACCTTC	CASSSFGTGKANYGYTF
TRBD1	TRBV4-1	TRBJ1-5	few	TGCGCCAGCAGCCCCCTGACAGGGATGTTCGGCAATCAGCCCCAGCATTTT	CASSPLTGMFGNQPQHF
NA	TRBV7-9	TRBJ2-4	NA	TGTGCCAGCAGCCGTACGGTTCTTGAGGTGGGCAAAAACATTCAGTACTTC	CASSRTVLEVGKNIQYF
NA	TRBV7-8	TRBJ1-2	NA	TGTGCCAGCAGCTCCGGTCTTAACTATGGCTACACCTTC	CASSSGLNYGYTF
NA	TRBV5-6	TRBJ1-2	NA	TGTGCCAGCGGAAGACGGGGACCTGGCTATGGCTACACCTTC	CASGRRGPGYGYTF
NA	TRBV19	TRBJ2-3	few	TGTGCCAGTAGTTTGTCAGATACGCAGTATTTT	CASSLSDTQYF
NA	TRBV19	TRBJ2-2	NA	TGTGCCAGCTCAAGAGGGGGGGCGGCGTTCACCGGGGAGCTGTTTTTT	CASSRGGAAFTGELFF
TRBD1	TRBV19	TRBJ2-2	NA	TGTGCCAGTAGTATAGAGAGGGGGCAGGGTGGCACCGGGGAGCTGTTTTTT	CASSIERGQGGTGELFF
NA	TRBV7-9	TRBJ1-5	NA	TGTGCCAGCAGCTTAGGGTGGGATCAGCCCCAGCATTTT	CASSLGWDQPQHF
TRBD2	TRBV14	TRBJ2-1	NA	TGTGCCAGCAGCCAATTAGCGGGGGGGCCCGGCAATGAGCAGTTCTTC	CASSQLAGGPGNEQFF
NA	TRBV9	TRBJ1-3	NA	TGTGCCAGCAGCCAGGAACAGAGCTCTGGAAACACCATATATTTT	CASSQEQSSGNTIYF
TRBD2	TRBV6-1	TRBJ2-7	NA	TGTGCCAGCAGTGGTTCCGGGACTAGCCTCTCCTACGAGCAGTACTTC	CASSGSGTSLSYEQYF
NA	TRBV30	TRBJ1-2	NA	TGTGCCTGGAGTCTGGGGGGAGGGAATGGCTACACCTTC	CAWSLGGGNGYTF
NA	TRBV10-1	TRBJ2-7	once	TGCGCCAGCAGTGAGTGGATATCCTACGAGCAGTACTTC	CASSEWISYEQYF
NA	TRBV7-6	TRBJ1-4	NA	TGTGCCAGCAGCTTAGACGGAGTCAGGGATGAAAAACTGTTTTTT	CASSLDGVRDEKLFF
NA	TRBV14	TRBJ1-2	NA	TGTGCCAGCAGCCAACTAACCCAGTCAGGGACTCATGGCTACACCTTC	CASSQLTQSGTHGYTF
NA	TRBV11-2	TRBJ2-2	NA	TGTGCCAGCAGCTTAGGGTTTAGGGACCACACCGGGGAGCTGTTTTTT	CASSLGFRDHTGELFF
TRBD1	TRBV19	TRBJ2-5	NA	TGTGCCAGTTCCCCCCAGACAGGGGTAGAGACCCAGTACTTC	CASSPQTGVETQYF
TRBD1	TRBV5-1	TRBJ2-7	NA	TGCGCCAGCAGCTTGGGAGACAGGGCCTACGAGCAGTACTTC	CASSLGDRAYEQYF
NA	TRBV19	TRBJ1-5	NA	TGTGCCAGCGCGAGGGACGCGACGAATCAGCCCCAGCATTTT	CASARDATNQPQHF
NA	TRBV29-1	TRBJ1-3	NA	TGCAGCGTAGTCTCTGGAAACACCATATATTTT	CSVVSGNTIYF
TRBD1	TRBV5-1	TRBJ1-2	NA	TGCGCCAGCAGCCCCGGGACAGCTACTAATGGCTACACCTTC	CASSPGTATNGYTF
NA	TRBV9	TRBJ1-1	once	TGTGCCAGCAAGGGGGGAGGGAACACTGAAGCTTTCTTT	CASKGGGNTEAFF
NA	TRBV28	TRBJ2-5	NA	TGTGCCAGCAGTTCCCACGACCCGCAAGAGACCCAGTACTTC	CASSSHDPQETQYF
NA	TRBV9	TRBJ2-5	NA	TGTGCCAGCAGCGTGGGACTTACACAAGAGACCCAGTACTTC	CASSVGLTQETQYF
TRBD2	TRBV7-9	TRBJ2-1	NA	TGTGCCAGCAGCCCCGGGAGGGCCCGCTACAATGAGCAGTTCTTC	CASSPGRARYNEQFF
NA	TRBV12-5	TRBJ1-4	NA	TGTGCTAGTGGGGGTCGAGAGGAAAAACTGTTTTTT	CASGGREEKLFF
NA	TRBV12-5	TRBJ1-6	NA	TGTGCTAGTGGTTTGGGCCCGGCGGGCCCCTCGTGGGGTTCACCCCTCCACTTT	CASGLGPAGPSWGSPLHF
TRBD1	TRBV6-1	TRBJ2-3	NA	TGTGCCAGCAGTGACAGGGGGCAAGATACGCAGTATTTT	CASSDRGQDTQYF
NA	TRBV29-1	TRBJ2-5	once	TGCAGCGTTGAACCCCGGGGGATGGAGACCCAGTACTTC	CSVEPRGMETQYF
NA	TRBV7-2	TRBJ2-7	NA	TGTGCCAGCAGCTTGCTGGACGAGCAGTACTTC	CASSLLDEQYF
NA	TRBV11-2	TRBJ1-1	NA	TGTGCCAGCAGCTCCGCGGGGGATCCGGGCACTGAAGCTTTCTTT	CASSSAGDPGTEAFF
TRBD2	TRBV2	TRBJ2-1	NA	TGTGCCATCGCTAGGTCTAGCGGTGTTCGGGATGAGCAGTTCTTC	CAIARSSGVRDEQFF
NA	TRBV9	TRBJ1-2	few	TGTGCCAGCAGCGTAGCCGGGACACAGCCTAACTATGGCTACACCTTC	CASSVAGTQPNYGYTF
NA	TRBV19	TRBJ2-3	NA	TGTGCCAGTAGTATTAGGGGACTTGGCGAAAGAAATACGCAGTATTTT	CASSIRGLGERNTQYF
NA	TRBV7-6	TRBJ1-6	NA	TGTGCCAGCAGCTTAGAGGCAGGGGATAATTCACCCCTCCACTTT	CASSLEAGDNSPLHF
NA	TRBV29-1	TRBJ1-1	NA	TGCAGCGTTGAAGTTACCACTGAAGCTTTCTTT	CSVEVTTEAFF
TRBD2	TRBV19	TRBJ2-1	NA	TGTGCCAGTGCCGCGATTGCGGGAGACGGCAATGAGCAGTTCTTC	CASAAIAGDGNEQFF
NA	TRBV9	TRBJ2-5	few	TGTGCCAGCAGCGTAGGCCCCCTTGGAGAGACCCAGTACTTC	CASSVGPLGETQYF
TRBD2	TRBV10-3	TRBJ2-3	NA	TGTGCCATCAGTGAGTCCCCCCTCAGACTAGCGGGAGGGTCAGATACGCAGTATTTT	CAISESPLRLAGGSDTQYF
TRBD1	TRBV2	TRBJ1-2	NA	TGTGCCAGCATAACCAGGGGGCAGAATGGCTACACCTTC	CASITRGQNGYTF
NA	TRBV5-6	TRBJ1-2	once	TGTGCCAGCAGTCCGGGTCCTTATGGCTACACCTTC	CASSPGPYGYTF
NA	TRBV5-1	TRBJ1-1	NA	TGCGCCAGCAGCTTGGGACAGATGAACACTGAAGCTTTCTTT	CASSLGQMNTEAFF
NA	TRBV28	TRBJ1-5	once	TGTGCCAGCAGTTTTCGGCAGGGTTTAGGGAATCAGCCCCAGCATTTT	CASSFRQGLGNQPQHF
TRBD2	TRBV5-8	TRBJ2-1	NA	TGTGCCAGCAGCTTGGCACTAGCGGGATCGGGGGATGAGCAGTTCTTC	CASSLALAGSGDEQFF
NA	TRBV7-8	TRBJ1-3	NA	TGTGCCAGCAGTCGTAGTGGCACCATATATTTT	CASSRSGTIYF
TRBD2	TRBV10-3	TRBJ2-7	NA	TGTGCCATCAGGGGGACTAGCGGAGACTACGAGCAGTACTTC	CAIRGTSGDYEQYF
NA	TRBV20-1	TRBJ2-3	once	TGCAGTGCTAGCAAGTTAGATACGCAGTATTTT	CSASKLDTQYF
NA	TRBV7-8	TRBJ2-1	NA	TGTGCCAGCAGCTCGAGGAGGCTAGCTACCAATGAGCAGTTCTTC	CASSSRRLATNEQFF
NA	TRBV6-1	TRBJ2-5	NA	TGTGCCAGCAGTGAAAGGGAGACCCAGTACTTC	CASSERETQYF
NA	TRBV5-1	TRBJ1-4	NA	TGCGCCAGCACGCTGGGGGGACGCGAAAAACTGTTTTTT	CASTLGGREKLFF
TRBD1	TRBV7-2	TRBJ2-7	NA	TGTGCCAGCAGCTTAGGCCCCCAGGGGGCGCCCTACGAGCAGTACTTC	CASSLGPQGAPYEQYF
NA	TRBV2	TRBJ2-2	NA	TGTGCCAGCAGGGAGAGAGTGGCGGAGCTGTTTTTT	CASRERVAELFF
TRBD2	TRBV4-3	TRBJ2-5	NA	TGCGCCAGCAGCCAGGGACTAGCCTTCTCCCAAGAGACCCAGTACTTC	CASSQGLAFSQETQYF
NA	TRBV9	TRBJ1-1	NA	TGTGCCAGCAGCGTAGGGCGGCTGAACACTGAAGCTTTCTTT	CASSVGRLNTEAFF